This TCR beta chain was sequenced in a study of blood T cells in healthy people across ages. Each donor had 8 to 10 milliliters of peripheral blood drawn. It was with a sample-barcoded 5' primer and a J-beta primer mix that a second PCR of roughly 7 to 11 cycles was run. In TCRdb, the 5' RACE reads were re-called with MiXCR into one record per CDR3 protein. The sample has 750,000 or so distinct CDR3 sequences, 20% to 25% seen once. Separately, the same data were catalogued under a study of T cells of mothers and their children. From that paper: Microchimeric T cell clones that persisted were not detected.

The material sequenced was blood. This TCR was recovered from a boy aged 10-17 years in good health.

The CDR3 region has the DNA TGTGCCAGCAGTGAATCCGGGACAGGGCTTCCACTCAATGAGCAGTTCTTC. Its protein is CASSESGTGLPLNEQFF. The chain links TRBV12-3 or TRBV12-4 to TRBJ2-5, with 9 positions matching TRBD1. The end of the DNA is better explained by TRBJ2-1, so the J call may be wrong. This CDR3 is 17 amino acids long.